The clone carrying this T cell receptor beta chain was seen a few times. This may arise from a read error, as a much more abundant clone is one base away. This specimen comes from a study of shared clonotypes between healthy human individuals. Overall study: The composition of the donors was two women and a few men aged 18 to 49.

V was pared by 4 bases and J by 2 bases, with 8 bases of the junction left unmatched. Germline V gene sequence: CDR1 MNHNS, CDR2 SASEGT. The CDR3 spans 15 residues. The assay used deep level. The table came from immunoSEQ multiplex PCR; TCRdb's copy has only in-frame clones and leaves some out. This table holds 490,000 or so clones, about 79% found once. This rearrangement joins TRBV6-1 to TRBJ2-7; 7 bases map to TRBD1. The specimen was PBMCs. The clonotype was recovered from a woman aged 40 to 50 in good health. Some clones in this sample may be carry-over from other donors' samples. The CDR3 DNA sequence: TGTGCCAGCAGTGTAGGGACAGCTAACGCCTACGAGCAGTACTTC. It is translated as CASSVGTANAYEQYF.